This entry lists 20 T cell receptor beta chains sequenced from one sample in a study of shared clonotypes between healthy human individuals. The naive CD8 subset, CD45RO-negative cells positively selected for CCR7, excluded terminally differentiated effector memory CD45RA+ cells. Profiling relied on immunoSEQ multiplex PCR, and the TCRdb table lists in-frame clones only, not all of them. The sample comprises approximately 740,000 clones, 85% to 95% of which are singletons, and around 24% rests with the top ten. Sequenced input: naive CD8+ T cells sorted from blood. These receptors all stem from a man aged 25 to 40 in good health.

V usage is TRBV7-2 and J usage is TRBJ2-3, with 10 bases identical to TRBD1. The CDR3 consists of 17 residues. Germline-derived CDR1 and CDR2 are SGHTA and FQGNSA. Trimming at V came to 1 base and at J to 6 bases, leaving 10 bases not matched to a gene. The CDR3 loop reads CASSLVVGQGLMDTQYF. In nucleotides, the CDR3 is TGTGCCAGCAGCTTAGTAGTGGGACAGGGGCTTATGGATACGCAGTATTTT.

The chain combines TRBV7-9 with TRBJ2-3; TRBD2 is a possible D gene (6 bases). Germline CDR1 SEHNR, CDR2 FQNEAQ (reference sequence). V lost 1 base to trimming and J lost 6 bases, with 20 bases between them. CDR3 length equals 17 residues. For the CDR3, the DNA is TGTGCCAGCAGCTTAGGGACTAAAATCGGTCACACGGATACGCAGTATTTT. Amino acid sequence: CASSLGTKIGHTDTQYF.

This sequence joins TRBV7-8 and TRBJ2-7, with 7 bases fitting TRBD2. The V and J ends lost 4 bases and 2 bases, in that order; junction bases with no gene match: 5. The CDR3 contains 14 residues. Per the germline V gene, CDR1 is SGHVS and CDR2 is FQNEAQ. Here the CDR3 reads CASSSAGTPYEQYF. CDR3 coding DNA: TGTGCCAGCAGCTCAGCGGGAACCCCCTACGAGCAGTACTTC.

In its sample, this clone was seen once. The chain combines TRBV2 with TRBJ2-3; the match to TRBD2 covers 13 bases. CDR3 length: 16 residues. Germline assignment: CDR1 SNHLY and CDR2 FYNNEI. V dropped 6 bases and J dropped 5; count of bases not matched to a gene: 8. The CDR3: CASRGPGLAGLDTQYF. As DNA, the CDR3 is TGTGCCAGCAGGGGTCCGGGACTAGCGGGATTAGATACGCAGTATTTT.

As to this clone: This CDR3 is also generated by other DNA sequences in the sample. The DNA for the CDR3 is TGTGCCAGCTCCCCCGGGACAGGGGGCTTGGAGACCCAGTACTTC. Its protein product is CASSPGTGGLETQYF. The chain combines TRBV28 with TRBJ2-5; 12 positions agree with TRBD1. The J segment lost 5 bases and the V segment lost 8 bases, leaving 9 bases of the junction unmatched. The CDR3 totals 15 residues. Germline lookup yields CDR1 MDHEN and CDR2 SYDVKM. Using reference TRBV28 and TRBJ2-5 for the parts outside the CDR3, the full variable domain is DVKVTQSSRYLVKRTGEKVFLECVQDMDHENMFWYRQDPGLGLRLIYFSYDVKMKEKGDIPEGYSVSREKKERFSLILESASTNQTSMYLCASSPGTGGLETQYFGPGTRLLVL.

DNA of the CDR3: TGCAGTGTCCAGGTGGTGTACGAGCAGTACTTC. Translating gives CSVQVVYEQYF. This chain links TRBV20-1 with TRBJ2-7; D remains ambiguous. V lost 7 bases to trimming and J lost 4 bases, with 11 bases between them. This CDR3 contains 11 residues. The germline V gene encodes CDR1 DFQATT and CDR2 SNEGSKA (reference sequence).

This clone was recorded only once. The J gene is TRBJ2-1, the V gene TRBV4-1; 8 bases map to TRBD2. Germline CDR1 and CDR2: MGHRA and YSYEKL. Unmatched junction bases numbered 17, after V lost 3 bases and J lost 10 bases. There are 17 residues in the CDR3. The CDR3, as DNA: TGCGCCAGCAGCCACCAGTGGAGCGGGAGCGGAGGTCGGGAGCAGTTCTTC. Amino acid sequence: CASSHQWSGSGGREQFF.

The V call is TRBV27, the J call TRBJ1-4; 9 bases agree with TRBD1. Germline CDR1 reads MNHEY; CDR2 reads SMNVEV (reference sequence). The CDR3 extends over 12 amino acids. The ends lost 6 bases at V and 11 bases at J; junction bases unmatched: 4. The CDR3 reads CASSFGTGKLFF. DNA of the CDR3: TGTGCCAGCAGCTTTGGGACAGGGAAACTGTTTTTT.

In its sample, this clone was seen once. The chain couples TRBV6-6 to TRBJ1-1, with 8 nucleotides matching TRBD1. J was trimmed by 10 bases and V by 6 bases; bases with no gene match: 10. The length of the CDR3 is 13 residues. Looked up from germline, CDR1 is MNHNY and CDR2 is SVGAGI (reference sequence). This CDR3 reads CASRDTGQGVAFF. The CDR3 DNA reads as TGTGCCAGCAGAGATACCGGACAGGGTGTAGCTTTCTTT.

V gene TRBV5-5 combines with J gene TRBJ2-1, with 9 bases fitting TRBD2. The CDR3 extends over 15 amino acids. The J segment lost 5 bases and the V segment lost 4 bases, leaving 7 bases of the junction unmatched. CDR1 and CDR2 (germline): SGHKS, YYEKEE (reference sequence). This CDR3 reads CASSVGLAGDNEQFF. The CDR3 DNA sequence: TGTGCCAGCAGCGTGGGACTAGCAGGGGACAATGAGCAGTTCTTC.

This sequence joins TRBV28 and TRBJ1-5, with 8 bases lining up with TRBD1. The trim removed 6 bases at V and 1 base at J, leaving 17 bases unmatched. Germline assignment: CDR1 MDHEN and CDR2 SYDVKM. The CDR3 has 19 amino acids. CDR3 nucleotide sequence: TGTGCCAGCAGACCCAAGACAGGGGTGGCGTTCGGCAGCAATCAGCCCCAGCATTTT. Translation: CASRPKTGVAFGSNQPQHF.

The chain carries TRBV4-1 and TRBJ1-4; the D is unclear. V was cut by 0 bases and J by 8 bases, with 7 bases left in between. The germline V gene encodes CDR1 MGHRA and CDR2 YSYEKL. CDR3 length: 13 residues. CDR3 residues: CASSQDGREKLFF. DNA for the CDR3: TGCGCCAGCAGCCAAGATGGAAGGGAAAAACTGTTTTTT.

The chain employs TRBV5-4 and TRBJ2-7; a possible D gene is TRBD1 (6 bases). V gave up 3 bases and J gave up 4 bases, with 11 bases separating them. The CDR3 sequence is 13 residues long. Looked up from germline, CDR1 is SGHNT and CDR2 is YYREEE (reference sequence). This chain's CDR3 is CASSYKGGYEQYF. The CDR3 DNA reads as TGTGCCAGCAGCTATAAAGGGGGTTACGAGCAGTACTTC. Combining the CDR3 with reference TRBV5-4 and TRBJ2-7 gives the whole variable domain ETGVTQSPTHLIKTRGQQVTLRCSSQSGHNTVSWYQQALGQGPQFIFQYYREEENGRGNFPPRFSGLQFPNYSSELNVNALELDDSALYLCASSYKGGYEQYFGPGTRLTVT.

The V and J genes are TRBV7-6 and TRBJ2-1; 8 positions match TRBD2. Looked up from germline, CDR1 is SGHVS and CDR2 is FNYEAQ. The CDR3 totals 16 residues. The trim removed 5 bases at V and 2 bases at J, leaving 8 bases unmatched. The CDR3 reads CASSLLLAAPYNEQFF. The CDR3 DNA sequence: TGTGCCAGCAGCCTCCTACTAGCGGCCCCCTACAATGAGCAGTTCTTC.

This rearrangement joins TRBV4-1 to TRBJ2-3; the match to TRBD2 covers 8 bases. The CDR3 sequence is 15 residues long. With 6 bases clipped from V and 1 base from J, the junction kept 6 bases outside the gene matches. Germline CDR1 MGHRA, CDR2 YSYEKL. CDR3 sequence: CASRRLREGTDTQYF. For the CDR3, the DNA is TGCGCCAGCAGGCGGCTGCGGGAGGGCACAGATACGCAGTATTTT.

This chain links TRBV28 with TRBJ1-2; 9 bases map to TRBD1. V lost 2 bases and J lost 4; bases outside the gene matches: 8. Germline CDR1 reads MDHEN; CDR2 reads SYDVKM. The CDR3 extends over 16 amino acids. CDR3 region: CASSLITGGRIYGYTF. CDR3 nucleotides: TGTGCCAGCAGTTTAATTACAGGGGGCAGAATCTATGGCTACACCTTC.

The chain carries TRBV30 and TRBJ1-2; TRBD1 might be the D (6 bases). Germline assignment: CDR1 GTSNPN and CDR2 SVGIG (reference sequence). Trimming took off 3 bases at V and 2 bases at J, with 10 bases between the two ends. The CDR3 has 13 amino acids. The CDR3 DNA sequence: TGTGCCTGGAGGCCAGGGGAAAACTATGGCTACACCTTC. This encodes CAWRPGENYGYTF.

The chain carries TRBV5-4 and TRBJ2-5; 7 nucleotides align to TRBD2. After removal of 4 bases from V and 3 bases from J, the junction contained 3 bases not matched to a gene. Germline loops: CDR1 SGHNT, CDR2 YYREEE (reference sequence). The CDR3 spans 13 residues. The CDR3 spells CASSPRGKETQYF. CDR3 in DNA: TGTGCCAGCAGCCCGCGGGGGAAAGAGACCCAGTACTTC.

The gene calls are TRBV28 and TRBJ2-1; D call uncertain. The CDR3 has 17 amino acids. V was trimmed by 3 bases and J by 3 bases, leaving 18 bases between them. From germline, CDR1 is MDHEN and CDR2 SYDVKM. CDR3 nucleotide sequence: TGTGCCAGCAGTTTTAAGTTGCGAGAGAGACTCTACAATGAGCAGTTCTTC. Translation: CASSFKLRERLYNEQFF.

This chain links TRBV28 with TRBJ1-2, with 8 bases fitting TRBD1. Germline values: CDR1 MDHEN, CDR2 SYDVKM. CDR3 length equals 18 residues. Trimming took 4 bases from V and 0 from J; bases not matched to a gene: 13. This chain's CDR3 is CASSSPIDRGETNYGYTF. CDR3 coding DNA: TGTGCCAGCAGTTCTCCGATCGACAGGGGTGAGACTAACTATGGCTACACCTTC.